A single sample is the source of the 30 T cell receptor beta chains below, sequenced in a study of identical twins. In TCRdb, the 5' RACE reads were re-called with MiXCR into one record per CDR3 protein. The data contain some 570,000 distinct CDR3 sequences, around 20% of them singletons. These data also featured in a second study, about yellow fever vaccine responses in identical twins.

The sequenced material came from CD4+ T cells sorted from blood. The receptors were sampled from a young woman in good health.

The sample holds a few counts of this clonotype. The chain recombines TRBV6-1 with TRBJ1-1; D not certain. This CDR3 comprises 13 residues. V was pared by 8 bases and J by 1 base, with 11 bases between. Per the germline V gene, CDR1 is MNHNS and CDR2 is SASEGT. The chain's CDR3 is CASFVPGNTEAFF. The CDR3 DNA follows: TGTGCCAGCTTTGTTCCGGGGAACACTGAAGCTTTCTTT.

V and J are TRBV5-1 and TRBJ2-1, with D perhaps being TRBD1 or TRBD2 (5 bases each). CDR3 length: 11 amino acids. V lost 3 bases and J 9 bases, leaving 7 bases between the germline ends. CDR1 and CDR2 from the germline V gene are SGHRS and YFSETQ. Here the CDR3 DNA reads TGCGCCAGCAGCTGGGACGCTGAGCAGTTCTTC. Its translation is CASSWDAEQFF. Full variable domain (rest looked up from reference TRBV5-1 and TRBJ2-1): KAGVTQTPRYLIKTRGQQVTLSCSPISGHRSVSWYQQTPGQGLQFLFEYFSETQRNKGNFPGRFSGRQFSNSRSEMNVSTLELGDSALYLCASSWDAEQFFGPGTRLTVL.

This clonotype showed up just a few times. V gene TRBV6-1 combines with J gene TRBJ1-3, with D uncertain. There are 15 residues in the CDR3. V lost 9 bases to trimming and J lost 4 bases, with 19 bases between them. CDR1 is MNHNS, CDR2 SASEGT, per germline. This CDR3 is CASRDTTQLGNTIYF. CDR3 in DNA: TGTGCCAGTCGAGACACAACTCAGCTCGGAAACACCATATATTTT.

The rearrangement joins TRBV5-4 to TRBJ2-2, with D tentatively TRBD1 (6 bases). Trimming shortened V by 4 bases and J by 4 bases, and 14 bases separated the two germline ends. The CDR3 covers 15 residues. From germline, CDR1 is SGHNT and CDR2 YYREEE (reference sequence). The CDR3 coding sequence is TGTGCCAGCAGCCGGAAACAGGGAAGCACCGGGGAGCTGTTTTTT. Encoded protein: CASSRKQGSTGELFF.

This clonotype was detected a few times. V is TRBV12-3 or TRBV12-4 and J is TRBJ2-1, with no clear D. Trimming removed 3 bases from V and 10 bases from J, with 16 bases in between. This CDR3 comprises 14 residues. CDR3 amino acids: CASSLLDPLNEQFF. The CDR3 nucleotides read TGTGCCAGCAGTTTGCTCGACCCCTTGAACGAGCAGTTCTTC.

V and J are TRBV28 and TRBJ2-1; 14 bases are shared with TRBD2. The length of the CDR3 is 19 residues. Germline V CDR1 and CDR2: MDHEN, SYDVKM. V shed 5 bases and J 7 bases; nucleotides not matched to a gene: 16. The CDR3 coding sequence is TGTGCCAGCAGTCTATTGACTAGCGGGAGGGCCTTGGGTGTGAATGAGCAGTTCTTC. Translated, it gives CASSLLTSGRALGVNEQFF.

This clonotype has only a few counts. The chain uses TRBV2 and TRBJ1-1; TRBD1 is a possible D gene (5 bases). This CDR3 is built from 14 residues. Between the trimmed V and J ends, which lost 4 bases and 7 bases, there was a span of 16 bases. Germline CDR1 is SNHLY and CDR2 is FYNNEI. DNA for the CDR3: TGTGCCAGCAGTGCTAGGGGCGGGGCCGGTGAAGCTTTCTTT. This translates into CASSARGGAGEAFF.

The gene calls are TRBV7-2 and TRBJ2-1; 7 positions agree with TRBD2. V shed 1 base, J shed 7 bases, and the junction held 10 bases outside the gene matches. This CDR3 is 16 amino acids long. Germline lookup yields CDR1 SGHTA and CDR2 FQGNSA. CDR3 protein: CASSLVGTTKSNEQFF. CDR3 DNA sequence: TGTGCCAGCAGCTTAGTCGGGACTACAAAATCAAATGAGCAGTTCTTC.

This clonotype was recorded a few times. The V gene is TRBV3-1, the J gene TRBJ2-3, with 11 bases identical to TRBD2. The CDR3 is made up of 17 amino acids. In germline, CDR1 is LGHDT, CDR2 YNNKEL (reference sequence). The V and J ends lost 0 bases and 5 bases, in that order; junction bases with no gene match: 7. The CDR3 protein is CASSQDKLAGVGDTQYF. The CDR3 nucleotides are TGTGCCAGCAGCCAAGATAAACTAGCGGGGGTTGGAGATACGCAGTATTTT.

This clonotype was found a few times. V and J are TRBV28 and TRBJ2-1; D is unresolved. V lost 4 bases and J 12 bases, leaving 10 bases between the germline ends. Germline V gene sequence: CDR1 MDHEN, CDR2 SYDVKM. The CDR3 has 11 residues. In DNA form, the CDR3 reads TGTGCCAGCAGTTCCCGCTGGGGGCAGTTCTTC. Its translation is CASSSRWGQFF.

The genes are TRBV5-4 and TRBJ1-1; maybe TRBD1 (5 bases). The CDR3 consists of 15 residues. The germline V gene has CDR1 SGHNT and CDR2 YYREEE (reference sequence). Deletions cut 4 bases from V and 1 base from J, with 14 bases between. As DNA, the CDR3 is TGTGCCAGCAGCCCCCCCCGGGGCGCGAACACTGAAGCTTTCTTT. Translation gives CASSPPRGANTEAFF.

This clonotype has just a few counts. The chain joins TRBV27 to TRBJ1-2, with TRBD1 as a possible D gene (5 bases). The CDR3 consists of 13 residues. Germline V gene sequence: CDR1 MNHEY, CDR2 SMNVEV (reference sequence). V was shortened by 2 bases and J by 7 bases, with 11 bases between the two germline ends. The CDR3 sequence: CASSLEGAGGYTF. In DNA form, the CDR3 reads TGTGCCAGCAGTTTAGAAGGGGCCGGTGGCTACACCTTC.

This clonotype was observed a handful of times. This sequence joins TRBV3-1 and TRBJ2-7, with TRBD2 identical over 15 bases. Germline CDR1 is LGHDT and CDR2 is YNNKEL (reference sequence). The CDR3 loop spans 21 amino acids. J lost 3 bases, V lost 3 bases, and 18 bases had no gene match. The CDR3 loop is CASSHGSYPGLAGGKFYEQYF. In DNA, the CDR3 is TGTGCCAGCAGCCACGGGTCGTATCCGGGACTAGCGGGAGGAAAATTCTACGAGCAGTACTTC.

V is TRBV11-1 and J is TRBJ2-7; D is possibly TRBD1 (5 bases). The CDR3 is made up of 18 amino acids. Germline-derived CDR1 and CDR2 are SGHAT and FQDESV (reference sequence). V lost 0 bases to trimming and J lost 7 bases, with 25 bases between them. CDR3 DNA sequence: TGTGCCAGCAGCTTAGCAATGGGGCGACAAGGGCGAGGACGTGAGCAGTACTTC. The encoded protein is CASSLAMGRQGRGREQYF. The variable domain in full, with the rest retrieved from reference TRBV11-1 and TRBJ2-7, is EAEVAQSPRYKITEKSQAVAFWCDPISGHATLYWYRQILGQGPELLVQFQDESVVDDSQLPKDRFSAERLKGVDSTLKIQPAELGDSAMYLCASSLAMGRQGRGREQYFGPGTRLTVT.

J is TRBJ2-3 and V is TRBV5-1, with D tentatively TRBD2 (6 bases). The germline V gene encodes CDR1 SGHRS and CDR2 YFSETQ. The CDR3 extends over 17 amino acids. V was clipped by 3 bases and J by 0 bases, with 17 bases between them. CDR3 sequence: CASSYPPAGRSTDTQYF. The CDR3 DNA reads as TGCGCCAGCAGCTACCCCCCTGCGGGGCGTAGCACAGATACGCAGTATTTT.

The CDR3 DNA reads TGCAGTGGTATCCCTAGCGGGACCTACGAGCAGTACTTC. Protein sequence: CSGIPSGTYEQYF. The V call is TRBV20-1, the J call TRBJ2-7, with 9 bases lining up with TRBD2. V was clipped by 7 bases and J by 2 bases; unmatched bases: 6. This CDR3 comprises 13 residues. Germline V lookup: CDR1 DFQATT, CDR2 SNEGSKA (reference sequence).

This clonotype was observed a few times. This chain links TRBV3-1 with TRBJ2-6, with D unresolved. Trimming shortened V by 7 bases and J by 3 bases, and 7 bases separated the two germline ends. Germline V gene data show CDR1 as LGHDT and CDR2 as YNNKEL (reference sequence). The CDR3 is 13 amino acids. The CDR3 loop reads CASTRVGANVLTF. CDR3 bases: TGTGCCAGCACAAGGGTTGGGGCCAACGTCCTGACTTTC.

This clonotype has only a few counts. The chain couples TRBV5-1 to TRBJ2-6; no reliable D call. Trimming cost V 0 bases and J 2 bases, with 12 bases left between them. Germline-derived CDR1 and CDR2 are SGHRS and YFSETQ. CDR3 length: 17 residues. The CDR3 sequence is CASSLGAGLTGANVLTF. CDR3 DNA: TGCGCCAGCAGCTTGGGGGCCGGGCTTACTGGGGCCAACGTCCTGACTTTC.

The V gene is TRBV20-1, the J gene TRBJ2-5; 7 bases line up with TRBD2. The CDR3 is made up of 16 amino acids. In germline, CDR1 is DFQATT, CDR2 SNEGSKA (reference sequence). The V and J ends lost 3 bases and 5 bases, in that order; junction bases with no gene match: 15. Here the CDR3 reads CSASPAGLRELETQYF. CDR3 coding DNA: TGCAGTGCTAGTCCGGCCGGTTTGCGGGAGTTGGAGACCCAGTACTTC.

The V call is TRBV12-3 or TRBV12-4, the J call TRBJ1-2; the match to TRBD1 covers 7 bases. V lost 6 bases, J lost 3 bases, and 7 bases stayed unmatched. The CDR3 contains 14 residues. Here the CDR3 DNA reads TGTGCCAGCAGGTACAGGGACAGACACTATGGCTACACCTTC. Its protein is CASRYRDRHYGYTF.

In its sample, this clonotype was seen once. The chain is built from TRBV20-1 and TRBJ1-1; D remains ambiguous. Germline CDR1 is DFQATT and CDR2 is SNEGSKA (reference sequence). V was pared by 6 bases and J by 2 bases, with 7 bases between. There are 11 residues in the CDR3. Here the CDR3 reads CSAALNTEAFF. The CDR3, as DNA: TGCAGTGCAGCGTTAAACACTGAAGCTTTCTTT.

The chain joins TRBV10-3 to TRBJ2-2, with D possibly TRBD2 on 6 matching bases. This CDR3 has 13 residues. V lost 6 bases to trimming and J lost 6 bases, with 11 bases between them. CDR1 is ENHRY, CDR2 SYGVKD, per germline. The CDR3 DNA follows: TGTGCCATCAGGGGGGACTCACCCGGGGAGCTGTTTTTT. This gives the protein CAIRGDSPGELFF.

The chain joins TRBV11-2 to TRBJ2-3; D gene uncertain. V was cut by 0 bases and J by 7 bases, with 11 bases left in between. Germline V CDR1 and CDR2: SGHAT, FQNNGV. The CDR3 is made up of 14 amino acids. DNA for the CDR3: TGTGCCAGCAGCTTAGATTCAGATTCAAATACGCAGTATTTT. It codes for CASSLDSDSNTQYF.

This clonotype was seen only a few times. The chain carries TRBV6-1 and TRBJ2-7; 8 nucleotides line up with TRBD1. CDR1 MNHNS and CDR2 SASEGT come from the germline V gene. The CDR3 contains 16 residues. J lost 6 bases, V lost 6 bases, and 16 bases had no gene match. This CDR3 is CASRSSGFGQGSEQYF. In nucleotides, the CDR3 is TGTGCCAGCAGATCGAGTGGCTTTGGACAGGGAAGCGAGCAGTACTTC.

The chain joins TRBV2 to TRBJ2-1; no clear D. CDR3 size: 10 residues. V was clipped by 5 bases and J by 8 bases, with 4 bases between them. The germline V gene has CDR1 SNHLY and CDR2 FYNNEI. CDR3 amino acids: CASSRYEQFF. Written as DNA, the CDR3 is TGTGCCAGCAGTAGGTATGAGCAGTTCTTC.

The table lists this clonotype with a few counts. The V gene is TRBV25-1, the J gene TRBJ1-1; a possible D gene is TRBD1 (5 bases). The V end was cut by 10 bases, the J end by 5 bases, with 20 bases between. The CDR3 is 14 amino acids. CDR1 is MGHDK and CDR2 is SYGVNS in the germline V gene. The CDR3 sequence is CAITLPGGGTEAFF. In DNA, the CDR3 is TGTGCCATTACACTCCCCGGGGGTGGGACTGAAGCTTTCTTT.

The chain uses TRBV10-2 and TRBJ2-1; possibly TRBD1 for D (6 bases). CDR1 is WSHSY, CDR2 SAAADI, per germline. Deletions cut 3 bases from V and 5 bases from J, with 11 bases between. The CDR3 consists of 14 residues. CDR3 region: CASSELGTNNEQFF. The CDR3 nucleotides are TGCGCCAGCAGTGAATTGGGGACAAACAATGAGCAGTTCTTC.

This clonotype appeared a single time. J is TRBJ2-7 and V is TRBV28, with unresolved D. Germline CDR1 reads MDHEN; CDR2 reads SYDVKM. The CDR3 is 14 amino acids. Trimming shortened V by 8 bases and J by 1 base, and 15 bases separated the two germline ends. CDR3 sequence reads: CASGMDGLSYEQYF. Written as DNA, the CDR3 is TGTGCCAGCGGTATGGACGGATTATCCTACGAGCAGTACTTC.

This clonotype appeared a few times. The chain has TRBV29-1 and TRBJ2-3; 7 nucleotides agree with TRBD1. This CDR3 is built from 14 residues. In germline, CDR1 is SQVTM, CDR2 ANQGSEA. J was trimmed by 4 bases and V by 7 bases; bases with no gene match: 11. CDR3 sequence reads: CSALRDSRPDTQYF. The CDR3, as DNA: TGCAGCGCCCTCCGGGACAGCAGACCAGATACGCAGTATTTT.

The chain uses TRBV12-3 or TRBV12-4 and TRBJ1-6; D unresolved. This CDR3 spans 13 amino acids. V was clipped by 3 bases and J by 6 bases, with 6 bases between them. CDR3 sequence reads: CASSFRANSPLHF. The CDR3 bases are TGTGCCAGCAGTTTTAGGGCTAATTCACCCCTCCACTTT.